The clone carrying this TCR beta chain was seen at least ten times. These data are taken from a study of T cells in Graves' hyperthyroidism and ophthalmopathy. Germline loops: CDR1 KGHSH, CDR2 LQKENI. Trimming stripped 4 bases from V and 2 bases from J, with 7 bases between. This CDR3 is 13 amino acids long. Amplification targeted TCR beta CDR3 regions from RNA transcripts. TCR CDR3 underwent first-round RT-PCR with the HTBI primer set. TCRdb used MiXCR to reprocess the multiplex PCR reads, holding one entry per CDR3 protein. Of about 600,000 distinct CDR3 sequences listed, 13% to 15% are singletons. The sequence derives from a woman between 18 and 29 years old with Graves' ophthalmopathy. The chain combines TRBV18 with TRBJ2-3; D is undetermined. The sample comprised blood. The CDR3 DNA follows: TGTGCCAGCTCACAGACGGCCACAGATACGCAGTATTTT. Protein sequence: CASSQTATDTQYF.